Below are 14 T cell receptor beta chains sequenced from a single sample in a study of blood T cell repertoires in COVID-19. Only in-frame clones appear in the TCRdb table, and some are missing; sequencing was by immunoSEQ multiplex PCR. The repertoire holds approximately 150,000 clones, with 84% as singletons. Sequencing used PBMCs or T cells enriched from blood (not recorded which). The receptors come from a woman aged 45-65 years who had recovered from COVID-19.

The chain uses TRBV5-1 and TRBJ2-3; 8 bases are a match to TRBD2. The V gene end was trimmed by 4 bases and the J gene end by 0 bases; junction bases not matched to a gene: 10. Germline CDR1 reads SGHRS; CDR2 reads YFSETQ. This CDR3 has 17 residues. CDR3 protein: CASSRLAGRSSTDTQYF. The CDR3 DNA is TGCGCCAGCAGCCGCTTAGCGGGGCGCTCTAGCACAGATACGCAGTATTTT.

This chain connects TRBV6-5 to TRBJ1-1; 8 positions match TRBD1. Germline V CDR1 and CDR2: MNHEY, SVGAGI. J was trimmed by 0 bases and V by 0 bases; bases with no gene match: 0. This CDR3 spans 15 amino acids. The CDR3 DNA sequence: TGTGCCAGCAGTTACTCGACAGGGGTGAACACTGAAGCTTTCTTT. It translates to CASSYSTGVNTEAFF.

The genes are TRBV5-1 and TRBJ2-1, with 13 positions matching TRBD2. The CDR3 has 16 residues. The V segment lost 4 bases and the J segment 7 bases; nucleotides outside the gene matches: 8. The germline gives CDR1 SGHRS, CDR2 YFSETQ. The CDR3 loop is CASSPRTSGRGNEQFF. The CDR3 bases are TGCGCCAGCAGCCCGAGGACTAGCGGGAGAGGGAATGAGCAGTTCTTC. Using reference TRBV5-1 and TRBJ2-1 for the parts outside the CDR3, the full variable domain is KAGVTQTPRYLIKTRGQQVTLSCSPISGHRSVSWYQQTPGQGLQFLFEYFSETQRNKGNFPGRFSGRQFSNSRSEMNVSTLELGDSALYLCASSPRTSGRGNEQFFGPGTRLTVL.

CDR3 in amino acids: CASSSTTASYEQYF. The CDR3 DNA reads TGTGCCAGCAGCTCTACGACAGCATCCTACGAGCAGTACTTC. This chain uses TRBV5-4 with TRBJ2-7, with D possibly being TRBD1 (5 bases). The CDR3 has 14 residues. Germline assignment: CDR1 SGHNT and CDR2 YYREEE (reference sequence). The V and J ends lost 3 bases and 1 base respectively, with 11 bases between them.

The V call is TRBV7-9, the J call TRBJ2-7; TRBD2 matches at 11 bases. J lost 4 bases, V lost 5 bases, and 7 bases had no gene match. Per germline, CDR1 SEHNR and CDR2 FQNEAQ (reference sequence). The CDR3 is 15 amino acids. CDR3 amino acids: CASSVPGLAAYEQYF. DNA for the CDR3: TGTGCCAGCAGCGTCCCGGGACTAGCGGCATACGAGCAGTACTTC.

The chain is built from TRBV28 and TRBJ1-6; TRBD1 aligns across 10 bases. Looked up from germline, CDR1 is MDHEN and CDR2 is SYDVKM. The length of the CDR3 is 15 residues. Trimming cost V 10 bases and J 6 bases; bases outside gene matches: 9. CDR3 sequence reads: CATRQGAPGNSPLHF. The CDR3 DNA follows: TGTGCCACCAGACAGGGGGCGCCCGGTAATTCACCCCTCCACTTT.

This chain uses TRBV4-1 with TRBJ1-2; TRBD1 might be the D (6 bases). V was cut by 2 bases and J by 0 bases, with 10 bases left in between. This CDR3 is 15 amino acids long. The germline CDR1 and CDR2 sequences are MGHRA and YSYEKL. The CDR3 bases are TGCGCCAGCAGCCAACTACAGGGAACTAACTATGGCTACACCTTC. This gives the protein CASSQLQGTNYGYTF.

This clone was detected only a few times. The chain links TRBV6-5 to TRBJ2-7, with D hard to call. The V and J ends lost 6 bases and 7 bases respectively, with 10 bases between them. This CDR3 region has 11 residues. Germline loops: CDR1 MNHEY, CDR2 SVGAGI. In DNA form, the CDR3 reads TGTGCCAGCAGCCACTCCGGTGAGCAGTACTTC. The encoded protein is CASSHSGEQYF.

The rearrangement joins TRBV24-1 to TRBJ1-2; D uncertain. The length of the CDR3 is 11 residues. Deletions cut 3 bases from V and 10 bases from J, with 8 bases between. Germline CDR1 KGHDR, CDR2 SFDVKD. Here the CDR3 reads CATSDRGVYTF. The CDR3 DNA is TGTGCCACCAGTGATCGGGGTGTCTACACCTTC.

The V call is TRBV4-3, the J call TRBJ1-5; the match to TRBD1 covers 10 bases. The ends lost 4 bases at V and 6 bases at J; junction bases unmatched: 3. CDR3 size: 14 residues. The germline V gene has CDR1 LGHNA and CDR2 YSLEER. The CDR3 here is CASSLRQGAQPQHF. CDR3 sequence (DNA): TGCGCCAGCAGCCTCCGACAGGGGGCTCAGCCCCAGCATTTT.

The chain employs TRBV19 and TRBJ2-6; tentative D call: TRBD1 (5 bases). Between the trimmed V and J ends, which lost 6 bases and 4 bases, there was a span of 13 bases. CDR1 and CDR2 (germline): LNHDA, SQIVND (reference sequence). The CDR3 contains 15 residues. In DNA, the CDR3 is TGTGCCAGTAGAGACGCAGGGTCGGGGGCCAACGTCCTGACTTTC. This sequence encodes CASRDAGSGANVLTF.

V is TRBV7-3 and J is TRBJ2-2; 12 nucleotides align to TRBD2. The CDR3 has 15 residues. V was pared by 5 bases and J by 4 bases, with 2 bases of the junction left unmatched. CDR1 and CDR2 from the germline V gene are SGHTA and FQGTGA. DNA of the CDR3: TGTGCCAGCAGCCCTAGCGGGGGGGCCACCGGGGAGCTGTTTTTT. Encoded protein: CASSPSGGATGELFF.

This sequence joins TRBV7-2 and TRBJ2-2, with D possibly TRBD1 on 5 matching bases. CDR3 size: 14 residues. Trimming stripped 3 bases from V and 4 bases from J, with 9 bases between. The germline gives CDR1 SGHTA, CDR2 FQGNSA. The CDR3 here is CASSFSTATGELFF. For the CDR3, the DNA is TGTGCCAGCAGCTTCTCGACAGCCACCGGGGAGCTGTTTTTT.

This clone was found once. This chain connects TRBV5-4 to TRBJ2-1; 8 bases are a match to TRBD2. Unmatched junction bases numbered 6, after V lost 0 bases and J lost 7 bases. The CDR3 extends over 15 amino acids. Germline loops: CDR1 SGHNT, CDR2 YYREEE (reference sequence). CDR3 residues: CASSLAGGPQNEQFF. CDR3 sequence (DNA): TGTGCCAGCAGCTTGGCGGGGGGGCCTCAGAATGAGCAGTTCTTC.